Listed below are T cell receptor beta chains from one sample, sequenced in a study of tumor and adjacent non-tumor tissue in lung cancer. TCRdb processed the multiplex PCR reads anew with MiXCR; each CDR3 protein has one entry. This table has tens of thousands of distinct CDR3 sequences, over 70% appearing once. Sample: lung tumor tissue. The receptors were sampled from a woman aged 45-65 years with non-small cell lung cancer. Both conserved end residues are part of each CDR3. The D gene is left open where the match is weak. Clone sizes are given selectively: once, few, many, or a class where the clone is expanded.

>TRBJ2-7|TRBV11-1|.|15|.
CACSRKGAASYEQYF
TGTGCCTGCAGCCGGAAAGGGGCGGCCTCCTACGAGCAATACTTC
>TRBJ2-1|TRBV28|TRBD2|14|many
CASRLAGALQEQFF
TGTGCCAGCAGGCTAGCGGGAGCTCTGCAGGAGCAGTTCTTC
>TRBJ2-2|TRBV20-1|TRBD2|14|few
CSAKTSGSFGELFF
TGCAGTGCTAAAACTAGCGGGAGCTTCGGGGAGCTGTTTTTT
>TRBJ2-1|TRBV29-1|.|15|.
CGVALSGNSYNEQFF
TGCGGCGTTGCACTGTCCGGGAACTCCTACAATGAGCAGTTCTTC
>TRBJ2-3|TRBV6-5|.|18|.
CASSYSRDSPRITDTQYF
TGTGCCAGCAGTTACTCCCGGGACTCCCCCCGAATCACAGATACGCAGTATTTT
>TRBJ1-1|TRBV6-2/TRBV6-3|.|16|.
CATSYGLGDGGTEAFF
TGTGCCACCAGTTATGGGCTCGGGGACGGAGGCACTGAAGCTTTCTTT
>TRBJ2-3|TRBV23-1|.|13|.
CVTAERILDTQYF
TGCGTCACAGCCGAACGAATATTAGATACGCAGTATTTT
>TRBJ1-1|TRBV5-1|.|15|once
CTSSLEAGTNTEAFF
TGCACCAGCAGCTTGGAAGCGGGCACGAACACTGAAGCTTTCTTT
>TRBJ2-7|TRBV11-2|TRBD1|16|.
CASSARQGASSYERYF
TGTGCCAGCAGCGCGAGACAGGGGGCAAGCTCCTACGAGCGGTACTTC
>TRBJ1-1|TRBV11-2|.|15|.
CASRSWGGKNTEDFF
TGTGCCAGCAGGTCCTGGGGGGGGAAGAACACTGAAGATTTCTTT
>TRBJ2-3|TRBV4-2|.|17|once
CASRRSTSEGGTDTQYF
TGTGCCAGCAGGAGATCTACTAGCGAGGGGGGCACAGATACGCAGTATTTT
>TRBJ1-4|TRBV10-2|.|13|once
CANSSGAGEKLFF
TGCGCCAACAGTAGCGGGGCCGGTGAAAAACTGTTTTTT
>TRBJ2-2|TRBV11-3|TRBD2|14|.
CASSLAGGTGELLF
TGTGCCAGCAGTCTAGCGGGGGGCACGGGGGAGCTGTTATTT
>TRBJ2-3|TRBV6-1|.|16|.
CASSSAPGRGADTQYF
TGTGCCAGCAGTTCAGCTCCGGGACGGGGGGCAGATACGCAATATTTT
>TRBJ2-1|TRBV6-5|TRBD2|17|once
CASSYSIWGLEGGEQFF
TGTGCCAGCAGTTATTCGATTTGGGGACTAGAGGGAGGTGAGCAGTTCTTC
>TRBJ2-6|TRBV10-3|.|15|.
CAIGESDSGVNVMTF
TGTGCCATCGGCGAGTCAGACTCTGGGGTCAACGTCATGACTTTC
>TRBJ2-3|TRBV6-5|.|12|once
CASSPTTNIQYF
TGTGCCAGCAGTCCTACTACGAATATACAGTATTTT
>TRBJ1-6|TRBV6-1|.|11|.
CAGSEASPLYF
TGTGCCGGCAGTGAAGCTTCACCCCTCTACTTT
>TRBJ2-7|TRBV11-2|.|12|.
CASGLYRGEQYF
TGTGCCAGCGGCTTATACAGAGGCGAGCAGTACTTC
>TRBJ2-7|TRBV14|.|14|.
CASSIQVITYEQYF
TGTGCCAGCAGCATCCAGGTAATAACCTACGAGCAGTACTTC
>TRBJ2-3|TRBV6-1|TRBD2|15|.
CASSELAGGTDMQYF
TGTGCCAGTAGTGAACTGGCGGGAGGCACAGATATGCAGTATTTT
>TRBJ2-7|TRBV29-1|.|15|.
CSVEFTSQKTYEQYF
TGCAGCGTTGAGTTTACATCACAGAAAACCTACGAGCAGTACTTC
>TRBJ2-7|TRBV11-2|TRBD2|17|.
CASSLGRDGRASYEHYF
TGCGCCAGCAGCTTAGGTCGGGACGGGAGGGCCTCCTACGAGCACTACTTC
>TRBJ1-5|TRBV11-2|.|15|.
CASNAEGVSNEPQHF
TGCGCCAGCAACGCGGAGGGGGTTAGCAATGAGCCCCAGCATTTT
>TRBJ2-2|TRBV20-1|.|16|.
CSAPRRSGSNTGELLF
TGCAGTGCCCCGAGGAGGAGCGGTAGTAACACCGGGGAGCTGCTTTTT
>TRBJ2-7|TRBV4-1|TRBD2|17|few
CASSQRFQREVGVEQYF
TGCGCCAGCAGCCAAAGGTTTCAGCGGGAGGTCGGGGTCGAGCAGTACTTC
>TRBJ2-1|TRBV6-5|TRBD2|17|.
CASRYASGRGGDNEHFF
TGTGCAAGCAGGTACGCCTCGGGGCGGGGGGGGGACAATGAGCACTTCTTC
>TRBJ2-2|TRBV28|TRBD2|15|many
CASSLLAGVTGELFF
TGTGCCAGCAGTTTATTAGCGGGAGTCACCGGGGAGCTGTTTTTT
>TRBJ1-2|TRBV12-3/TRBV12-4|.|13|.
CASGGGFDYGYTF
TGTGCCAGCGGAGGGGGGTTCGACTATGGTTACACCTTC
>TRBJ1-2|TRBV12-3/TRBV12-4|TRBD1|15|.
CASNRTGGSNYGYTF
TGTGCCAGCAATCGGACAGGGGGTTCTAACTACGGCTACACCTTC
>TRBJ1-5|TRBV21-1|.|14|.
CASRPWDSNQPQHF
TGTGCCAGCAGACCATGGGACAGCAATCAGCCCCAGCATTTT
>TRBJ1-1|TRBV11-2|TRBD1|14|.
CASSLLYRGTEAFF
TGTGCCAGCAGCTTGTTGTACAGGGGCACTGAAGCTTTCTTC
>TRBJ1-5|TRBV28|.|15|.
CASSFEGLGKHPQHF
TGTGCCAGCAGTTTTGAGGGACTGGGCAAGCACCCCCAGCATTTT
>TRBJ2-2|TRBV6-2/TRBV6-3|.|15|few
CASSLPTGNTGELFF
TGTGCCAGCAGTCTCCCGACAGGGAACACCGGGGAGCTGTTTTTT
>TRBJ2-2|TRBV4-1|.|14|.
CASSHGSNTGELFF
TGCGCCAGCAGCCATGGCTCGAACACCGGGGAACTGTTTTTT
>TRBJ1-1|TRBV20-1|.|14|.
CNTSWGRVNTEAFF
TGCAATACTAGTTGGGGCAGGGTGAACACTGAAGCTTTCTTT
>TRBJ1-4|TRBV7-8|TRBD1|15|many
CASSLEDRGGEKLFF
TGTGCCAGCAGCTTAGAGGACAGGGGAGGGGAAAAACTGTTTTTT
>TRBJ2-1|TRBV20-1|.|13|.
CSARLLGSGEHFF
TGCAGTGCTAGATTACTAGGTAGTGGTGAGCATTTCTTC